This TCR beta chain was observed in a study of blood T cell repertoires in COVID-19. As for the study in general: T cells, B-cell-depleted T cells, or PBMCs provided the cDNA or gDNA that served as material.

Sequencing was performed with immunoSEQ multiplex PCR; in TCRdb, only in-frame clones are kept and a portion is missing. Of some 85,000 clones in the sample, around 75% were seen once. The CDR3 extends over 15 amino acids. CDR1 MDHEN and CDR2 SYDVKM come from the germline V gene. Trimming removed 5 bases from V and 3 bases from J; junction bases left unmatched: 9. The receptor comes from a man between 65 and 85 years old with COVID-19, enrolled during active disease. The chain recombines TRBV28 with TRBJ2-7; 8 bases are shared with TRBD1. Sequences were obtained from peripheral blood. Written as DNA, the CDR3 is TGTGCCAGCAGTCCCGAGGGACAGGCTCTCTACGAGCAGTACTTC. Protein sequence: CASSPEGQALYEQYF.